The clone carrying this T cell receptor beta chain occurred a few times. The antigen is unknown. Barcoded TCR alpha and TCR beta cDNA libraries with UMIs came from 5'RACE using constant-segment primers. TCRdb fed the 5' RACE reads into MiXCR, producing one record per CDR3 protein. Among 150,000 or so distinct CDR3 sequences listed, roughly 12% were seen once. Trimming pared 3 bases from V and 1 base from J, leaving 9 bases between. The CDR3 loop spans 14 amino acids. The sample comes from a study of T-cell memory formation after mild COVID-19. About the research overall: The two donors had largely donor-specific TCR clusters.

Findings and caveats of the study: Among clones peaking at day 37 in the second wave, SARS-CoV-2 specificity remained unconfirmed.

The chain couples TRBV23-1 to TRBJ1-1, with D tentatively TRBD1 (5 bases). TRBV23-1 is filed as an ORF, its function uncertain. This clonotype was obtained from a man aged 18 to 35 who had mild COVID-19 (a few samples of this study predate the infection). Cell type and time point are not known. Input material: PBMCs or a T cell subset sorted from them (not recorded which). CDR3 DNA: TGCGCCAGCAGTCAGACTACAGGGAACACTGAAGCTTTCTTT. Residues: CASSQTTGNTEAFF.